These T cell receptor beta chains were read from a single sample in a study of cytomegalovirus exposure and HLA in healthy donors. Some clones are missing from TCRdb's copy, which holds only in-frame ones; the method was immunoSEQ multiplex PCR. This table has about 110,000 clones, around 77% appearing once. The sequencing sample was made of PBMCs. Receptors originate from a man between 18 and 35 years old in good health and CMV-seronegative. CDR3s leave out the opening cysteine and the closing phenylalanine or tryptophan. Fields, in order: J gene, V gene, CDR3 protein.

j_call: TRBJ2-5
v_call: TRBV4-2
cdr3_aa: ASSRGQGAEETQY

j_call: TRBJ2-1
v_call: TRBV4-3
cdr3_aa: ASSQVGQGLNEQF

j_call: TRBJ2-7
v_call: TRBV7-2
cdr3_aa: ASSTARGGYEQY

j_call: TRBJ1-2
v_call: TRBV7-9
cdr3_aa: ASSKDSPNYGYT

j_call: TRBJ1-3
v_call: TRBV7-6
cdr3_aa: ASSEDRGPGNTIY

j_call: TRBJ2-7
v_call: TRBV18
cdr3_aa: ASSARDRDGEQY

j_call: TRBJ1-1
v_call: TRBV7-8
cdr3_aa: ASSPVVGRGDSEAF

j_call: TRBJ2-3
v_call: TRBV5-5
cdr3_aa: ASSLEGGTDTQY

j_call: TRBJ1-1
v_call: TRBV28
cdr3_aa: ASSFDWNTEAF

j_call: TRBJ1-3
v_call: TRBV6-4
cdr3_aa: ASSPSEGTGTAGNTIY

j_call: TRBJ2-2
v_call: TRBV2
cdr3_aa: ASCRDRSTGELF

j_call: TRBJ1-2
v_call: TRBV27
cdr3_aa: ASRPGTGGGGGYGNT

j_call: TRBJ1-1
v_call: TRBV6-5
cdr3_aa: ASSEALGTEAF

j_call: TRBJ2-3
v_call: TRBV6-6
cdr3_aa: ASSLVRWSDTQY

j_call: TRBJ2-6
v_call: TRBV11-1
cdr3_aa: ASSLGTTSGANVLT

j_call: TRBJ1-2
v_call: TRBV27
cdr3_aa: ASSLGANYGYT

j_call: TRBJ2-2
v_call: TRBV11-2
cdr3_aa: ASSPLLNTGELF

j_call: TRBJ2-1
v_call: TRBV27
cdr3_aa: AARGQGTNEQF

j_call: TRBJ2-2
v_call: TRBV29-1
cdr3_aa: STRTGNTGELF

j_call: TRBJ1-5
v_call: TRBV7-9
cdr3_aa: ASSPETVPGQPQH

j_call: TRBJ2-7
v_call: TRBV10-3
cdr3_aa: AIRPTGTAVEQY

j_call: TRBJ2-4
v_call: TRBV7-8
cdr3_aa: ASGSGVTKNIQY

j_call: TRBJ2-2
v_call: TRBV9
cdr3_aa: ASSSGLAGGMNTGELF

j_call: TRBJ2-1
v_call: TRBV6-5
cdr3_aa: ASSPTTSRDEQF